This TCR beta chain originates from a study of blood T cell repertoires in COVID-19 (dated by TCRdb to 2019 to 2021). Background on the whole study: Samples from collaborators originated in the United States, Italy and Spain and spanned both the acute and convalescent phases of COVID-19. The material from the prospective study consisted of cDNA or gDNA derived from T cells, B-cell-depleted T cells, or PBMCs. The dataset comprised deeply sampled blood TCRbeta repertoires from subjects exposed to, actively infected with, or recovered from COVID-19. The repertoires were made available in a free public database intended to serve as a resource for research on the immune response to SARS-CoV-2. The samples were drawn from the first 160 participants of the ongoing ImmuneRACE study and from more than 1,000 subjects provided by 6 global collaborators. Sample metadata almost always included a de-identified subject ID, COVID-19 status, age in years and sex. Where available, HLA class I and class II types were obtained from metadata supplied by the sample provider rather than from assay-based typing.

Another Seattle source contributed samples from volunteer blood donors who had recovered from COVID-19. Each collaborating institution followed its own protocols to collect whole blood in K2EDTA tubes. For TCRbeta analysis, collaborator samples were shipped as frozen whole blood, as isolated PBMCs, or as DNA extracted from either sample type. A word on this clone: The antigen it binds to is not known. Per-nucleotide qualities are absent, and no much larger clonotype sits a single base away.

Paper-wide results and their limitations: How much clinical and demographic metadata was included differed by source and by participant, and the metadata was provided uncurated.

The CDR3 has 16 amino acids, counting the end cysteine and phenylalanine. Just the 48-base CDR3 DNA is kept, in frame starting at base 1. V sheds 0 bases and J sheds 6 bases, leaving 15 bases between their ends. CDR1 is given as SEHNR and CDR2 as FQNEAQ, both from the germline V gene (reference sequence). TCRbeta CDR3 regions were amplified from genomic DNA using the immunoSEQ Assay, a bias-controlled multiplex PCR. As for how the authors treated the data: Nucleated cell counts per sample were estimated from amplification of reference gene primers within the assay. Sequence reads were collapsed and filtered to measure the absolute abundance of every unique TCRbeta CDR3 rearrangement. For each sample, productive Simpson clonality was calculated by taking the square root of Simpson's diversity index across productive rearrangements. In TCRdb, the immuneACCESS table is reduced to in-frame sequences with V and J assigned. These tables do not hold every clone; where another copy was compared, an unresolved V gene accounts for under half, and the others remain unexplained. V and J calls and clone size are as listed in that table; D and trimming were resolved from the DNA. Counted in this sample were 250,000 or so clones; 88% of them appeared once. The top ten clones comprise about 1% of the sample.

The TCR was taken from a woman aged 40 to 50 who had recovered from COVID-19. Material for sequencing was peripheral blood. The chain joins TRBV7-9 to TRBJ1-5; D gene: possibly TRBD1, on 6 matching bases. DNA sequence: TGTGCCAGCAGCTTAGCACAGGGCCCCAATGGTCAGCCCCAGCATTTT. It translates to CASSLAQGPNGQPQHF.